This T cell receptor (beta chain) appears in the sequencing data of a study of identical twins. Study observations and caveats: Cross-sectional statistical analysis, not tracking of the same donors, underpinned the conclusions. Partial confounding of zero-insertion analyses by invariant MAIT and iNKT cells was possible. Compared with models, monozygotic twins showed more out-of-frame TCR alpha sharing.

Via MiXCR, TCRdb re-called the 5' RACE reads, giving one row per CDR3 protein. This table has about 300,000 distinct CDR3 sequences, approximately 13% appearing once. This CDR3 region has 15 residues. Germline V CDR1 and CDR2: PRHDT, FYEKMQ (reference sequence). Germline trimming cut 6 bases from V and 1 base from J; bases unmatched to any gene: 8. This clonotype was seen at least ten times. Its target is not known. These same data were also listed under a study on yellow fever vaccine responses in identical twins. In that study: Twins reportedly had a vaccine T cell response that seemed partly convergent, partly personalized.

The clonotype originates from a woman aged 18-29 years in good health. Sequencing used CD8+ T cells sorted from blood. The rearrangement links TRBV13 to TRBJ1-1; TRBD1 aligns across 7 bases. The CDR3 loop reads CASRPRGGANTEAFF. Written as DNA, the CDR3 is TGTGCCAGCAGACCCAGGGGGGGGGCGAACACTGAAGCTTTCTTT. The full variable domain, with the rest looked up from reference TRBV13 and TRBJ1-1, is AAGVIQSPRHLIKEKRETATLKCYPIPRHDTVYWYQQGPGQDPQFLISFYEKMQSDKGSIPDRFSAQQFSDYHSELNMSSLELGDSALYFCASRPRGGANTEAFFGQGTRLTVV.